This TCR beta chain comes out of a study of regulatory T cells in long-lasting Graves disease. Concerning this clonotype itself: Antigen specificity is unknown.

General study results and limits: Persistent disease favored TRBV28, TRBJ1-2 and TRBJ2-5.

To make TCR beta libraries, researchers used iRepertoire HTBI primers and Arm-PCR of CDR3 regions. TCRdb passed the multiplex PCR reads through MiXCR, listing each CDR3 protein once. The sample has 680,000 or so distinct CDR3 sequences; approximately 15% are singletons. Time point in this sample: newly diagnosed GD, antithyroid drugs for less than 3 months. PBMC RNA was the source of the TCR library. This CDR3 comprises 16 residues. Trimming at V came to 4 bases and at J to 5 bases, leaving 13 bases not matched to a gene. Looked up from germline, CDR1 is MGHDK and CDR2 is SYGVNS. This sample also belongs to another study, concerning T cells in Graves' hyperthyroidism and ophthalmopathy. This second study notes: Diagnoses were established using clinical symptoms, serum thyroxine and TRAb, thyroid ultrasound and orbital computed tomography. Blood also showed most of the thyroid clonotypes that were expanded above 0.001. The model made its ophthalmopathy prediction, and onset followed a median around 6.9 months later.

The material sequenced was peripheral blood mononuclear cells (PBMCs), taken at new diagnosis, from a patient treated with antithyroid drugs. This receptor was obtained from a woman aged 30 to 39 with Graves disease. The V gene is TRBV25-1, the J gene TRBJ2-5; the match to TRBD2 covers 7 bases. The CDR3 DNA sequence: TGTGCCAGCAGTGCGAAAGGGACTAAGAAGGGGGAGACCCAGTACTTC. Residues: CASSAKGTKKGETQYF.